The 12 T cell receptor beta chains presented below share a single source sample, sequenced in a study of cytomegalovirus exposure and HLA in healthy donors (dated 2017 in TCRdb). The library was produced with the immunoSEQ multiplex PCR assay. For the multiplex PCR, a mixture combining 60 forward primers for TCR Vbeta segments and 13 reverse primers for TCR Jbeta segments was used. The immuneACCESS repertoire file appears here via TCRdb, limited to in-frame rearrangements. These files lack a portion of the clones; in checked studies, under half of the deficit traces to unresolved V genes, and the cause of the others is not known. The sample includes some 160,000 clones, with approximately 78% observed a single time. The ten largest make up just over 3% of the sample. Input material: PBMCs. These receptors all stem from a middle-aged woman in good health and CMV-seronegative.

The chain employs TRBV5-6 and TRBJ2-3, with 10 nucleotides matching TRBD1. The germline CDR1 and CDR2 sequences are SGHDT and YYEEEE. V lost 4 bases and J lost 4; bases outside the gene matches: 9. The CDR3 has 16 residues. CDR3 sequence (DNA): TGTGCCAGCAGCCAACGGACAGGGGGGACGTCAGATACGCAGTATTTT. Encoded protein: CASSQRTGGTSDTQYF.

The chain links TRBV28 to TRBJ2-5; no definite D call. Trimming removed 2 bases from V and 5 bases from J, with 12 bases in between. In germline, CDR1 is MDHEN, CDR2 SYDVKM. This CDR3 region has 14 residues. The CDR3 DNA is TGTGCCAGCAGTTTAGGGCTCCCCCCGGAGACCCAGTACTTC. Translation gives CASSLGLPPETQYF.

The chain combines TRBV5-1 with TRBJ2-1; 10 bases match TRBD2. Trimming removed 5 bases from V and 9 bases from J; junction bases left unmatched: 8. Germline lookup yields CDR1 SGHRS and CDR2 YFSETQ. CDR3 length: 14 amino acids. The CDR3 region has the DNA TGCGCCAGCAGACCGAGCGGGGGGGCCGGTGAGCAGTTCTTC. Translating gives CASRPSGGAGEQFF.

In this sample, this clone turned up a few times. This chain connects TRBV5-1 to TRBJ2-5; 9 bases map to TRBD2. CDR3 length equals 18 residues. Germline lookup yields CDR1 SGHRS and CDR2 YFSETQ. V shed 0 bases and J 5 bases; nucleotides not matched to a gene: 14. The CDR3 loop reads CASSLVSAGGLVAETQYF. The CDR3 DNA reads TGCGCCAGCAGCTTGGTCTCCGCGGGGGGGCTTGTTGCGGAGACCCAGTACTTC.

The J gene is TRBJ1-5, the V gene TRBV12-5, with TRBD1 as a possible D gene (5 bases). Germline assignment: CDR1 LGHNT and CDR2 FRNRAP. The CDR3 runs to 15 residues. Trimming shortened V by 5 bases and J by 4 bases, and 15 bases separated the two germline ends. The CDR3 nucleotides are TGTGCTAGTGGTCCCGACGGGGGGGATAATCAGCCCCAGCATTTT. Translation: CASGPDGGDNQPQHF.

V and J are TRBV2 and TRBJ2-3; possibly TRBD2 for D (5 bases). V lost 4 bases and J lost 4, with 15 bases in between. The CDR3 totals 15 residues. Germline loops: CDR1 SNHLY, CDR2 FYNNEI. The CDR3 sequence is CASSAMDWPADTQYF. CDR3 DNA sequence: TGTGCCAGCAGTGCCATGGACTGGCCCGCAGATACGCAGTATTTT.

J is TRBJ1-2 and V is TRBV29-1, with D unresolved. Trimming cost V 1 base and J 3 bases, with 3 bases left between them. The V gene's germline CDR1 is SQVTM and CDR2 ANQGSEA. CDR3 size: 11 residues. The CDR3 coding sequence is TGCAGCGTTGAAGCAGACTATGGCTACACCTTC. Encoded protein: CSVEADYGYTF.

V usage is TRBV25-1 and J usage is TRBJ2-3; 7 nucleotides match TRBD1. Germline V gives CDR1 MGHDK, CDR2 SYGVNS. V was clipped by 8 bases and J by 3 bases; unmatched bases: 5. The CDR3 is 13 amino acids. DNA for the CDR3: TGTGCCAGCCTAGGGGGCGCGACAGATACGCAGTATTTT. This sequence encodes CASLGGATDTQYF.

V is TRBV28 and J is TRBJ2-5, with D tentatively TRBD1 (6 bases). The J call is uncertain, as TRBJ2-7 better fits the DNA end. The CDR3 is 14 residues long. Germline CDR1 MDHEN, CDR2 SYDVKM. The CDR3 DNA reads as TGTGCCAGCAGGGGAACAGGGAAATCCTACGAGCAGTACTTC. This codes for CASRGTGKSYEQYF.

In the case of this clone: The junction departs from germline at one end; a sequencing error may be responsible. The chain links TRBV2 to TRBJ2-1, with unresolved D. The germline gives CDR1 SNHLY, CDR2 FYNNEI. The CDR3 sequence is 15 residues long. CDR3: CASNKPNGPYNGQFF. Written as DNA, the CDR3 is TGTGCCAGCAACAAACCGAATGGGCCCTACAATGGGCAGTTCTTC.

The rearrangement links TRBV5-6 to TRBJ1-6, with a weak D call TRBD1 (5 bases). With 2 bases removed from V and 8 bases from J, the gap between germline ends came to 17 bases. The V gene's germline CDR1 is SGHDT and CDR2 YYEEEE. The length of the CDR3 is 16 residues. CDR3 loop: CASSFQVSGGYSPLHF. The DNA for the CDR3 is TGTGCCAGCAGCTTCCAAGTTTCGGGGGGATATTCACCCCTCCACTTT.

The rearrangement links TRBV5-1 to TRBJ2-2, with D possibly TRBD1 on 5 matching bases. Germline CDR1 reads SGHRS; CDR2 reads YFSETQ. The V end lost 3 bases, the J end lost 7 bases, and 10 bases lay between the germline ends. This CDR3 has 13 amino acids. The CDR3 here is CASSSGQGGELFF. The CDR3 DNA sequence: TGCGCCAGCAGCTCGGGCCAGGGCGGGGAGCTGTTTTTT. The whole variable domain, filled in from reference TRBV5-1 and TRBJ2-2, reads KAGVTQTPRYLIKTRGQQVTLSCSPISGHRSVSWYQQTPGQGLQFLFEYFSETQRNKGNFPGRFSGRQFSNSRSEMNVSTLELGDSALYLCASSSGQGGELFFGEGSRLTVL.